This T cell receptor beta chain originates from a study of regulatory T cells in long-lasting Graves disease. The CDR3 runs 14 residues. The V segment lost 6 bases and the J segment 6 bases; nucleotides outside the gene matches: 7. This clonotype was found many times. Both iRepertoire HTBI primers and Arm-PCR of CDR3 regions were used to build the TCR beta libraries. TCRdb called the multiplex PCR reads again in MiXCR, with one record for every CDR3 protein. The table includes fewer than 650,000 distinct CDR3 sequences, 15% to 20% detected once. Documented time point: newly diagnosed GD, antithyroid drugs for less than 3 months. From PBMCs, RNA was extracted and then used to make the TCR library. This sample was also put to use in a study of T cells in Graves' hyperthyroidism and ophthalmopathy. That paper adds: Exclusion criteria comprised uncontrolled infection, other autoimmune disease, pregnancy or lactation.

The starting material was peripheral blood mononuclear cells (PBMCs), obtained at new diagnosis, from a patient treated with antithyroid drugs. V usage is TRBV12-3 or TRBV12-4 and J usage is TRBJ1-4, with 7 nucleotides matching TRBD1. The sequence came from a woman aged 25 to 39 with Graves disease. The CDR3 DNA is TGTGCCAGCAGGGGAGGGACAGTCGATGAAAAACTGTTTTTT. Protein: CASRGGTVDEKLFF.